This TCR beta chain originates from a study of cytotoxic CD8 clonotypes in ibrutinib-treated CLL. Study-level background: The study included 11 relapsed/refractory and roughly 15 treatment-naive patients; under 18 had IGHV unmutated disease. It was after a median 12 months of treatment, range 6 to 36, that response samples were taken. Study-level results: Sustained-remission and progressing patients had unequal sampling times.

The germline V gene has CDR1 MDHEN and CDR2 SYDVKM. Between the trimmed V and J ends, which lost 6 bases and 4 bases, there was a span of 7 bases. The CDR3 runs to 13 residues. To note about this clone: The target antigen is unknown.

Generated by immunoSEQ multiplex PCR, the TCRdb table keeps only in-frame clones and is missing some. The data contain hundreds of thousands of clones, about 61% of them singletons. The chain employs TRBV28 and TRBJ2-6; D gene unclear. The specimen was PBMCs, collected after 36 months of ibrutinib treatment. The TCR comes from a human donor with chronic lymphocytic leukemia. The CDR3 DNA reads as TGTGCCAGCAGCCCTCCGGGGGCCAACGTCCTGACTTTC. This encodes CASSPPGANVLTF. Complete variable domain (other parts from reference TRBV28 and TRBJ2-6): DVKVTQSSRYLVKRTGEKVFLECVQDMDHENMFWYRQDPGLGLRLIYFSYDVKMKEKGDIPEGYSVSREKKERFSLILESASTNQTSMYLCASSPPGANVLTFGAGSRLTVL.